The rows below give T cell receptor beta chains drawn from one sample of a study of blood T cell repertoires in COVID-19. TCRdb's copy holds only in-frame clones and misses some; the assay was immunoSEQ multiplex PCR. The sample includes under 200,000 clones, 84% of them seen just once. Sequencing was done on a sample of peripheral blood. Receptor source: a young man with active or convalescent COVID-19. Each CDR3 is given with its conserved first and last residue. The D gene is left open where the match is weak. Expanded clones get a size class; other rows say once, few or many, or leave the size out.

TRBV6-5	.	few	TRBJ1-2	CASTRSGAGGYTF	TGTGCCAGCACCCGGAGCGGGGCTGGAGGCTACACCTTC
TRBV4-2	TRBD2	few	TRBJ2-1	CASSQVLASGIHEQFF	TGTGCCAGCAGCCAAGTTCTCGCTAGCGGGATACATGAGCAGTTCTTC
TRBV19	.	.	TRBJ1-1	CASSIAGGSEAFF	TGTGCCAGTAGTATCGCGGGGGGCTCTGAAGCTTTCTTT
TRBV19	.	.	TRBJ2-2	CASSTGIAMTGELFF	TGTGCCAGTAGTACCGGGATAGCAATGACCGGGGAGCTGTTTTTT
TRBV7-9	TRBD1	.	TRBJ2-1	CASSNRDRFYNEQFF	TGTGCCAGCAGTAACCGGGACAGGTTCTACAATGAGCAGTTCTTC
TRBV27	TRBD1	many	TRBJ1-5	CASSLSTGGNQPQHF	TGTGCCAGCAGTTTATCCACAGGGGGCAATCAGCCCCAGCATTTT
TRBV4-1	.	.	TRBJ2-1	CASSQVGDNEQFF	TGCGCCAGCAGCCAAGTAGGAGACAATGAGCAGTTCTTC
TRBV20-1	TRBD2	.	TRBJ2-1	CREASGDEQFF	TGCAGGGAGGCCAGCGGGGATGAGCAGTTCTTC
TRBV5-1	TRBD2	.	TRBJ2-1	CASSFTGTSGIYEQFF	TGCGCCAGCAGCTTCACCGGGACTAGCGGGATCTATGAGCAGTTCTTC
TRBV27	.	.	TRBJ2-7	CASSPRDGVAYEQYF	TGTGCCAGCAGCCCGCGAGACGGGGTCGCCTACGAGCAGTACTTC
TRBV7-2	TRBD1	.	TRBJ1-5	CASSLVWGRGGNQPQHF	TGTGCCAGCAGCTTAGTCTGGGGCAGGGGGGGCAATCAGCCCCAGCATTTT
TRBV7-2	TRBD1	.	TRBJ1-2	CASSLVIGLGQGRYYGYTF	TGTGCCAGCAGCTTAGTGATAGGTCTGGGACAGGGTCGGTACTATGGCTACACCTTC
TRBV18	.	.	TRBJ1-1	CASSPRREGTEAFF	TGTGCCAGCTCACCGCGAAGGGAGGGGACTGAAGCTTTCTTT